The rows below give T cell receptor beta chains drawn from one sample of a study of CD8+ T cells in alopecia areata. The data were produced by immunoSEQ multiplex PCR, yet TCRdb's version contains in-frame clones alone and is incomplete. The sample records roughly 120,000 clones, less than 45% being singletons. The sequenced sample was CD4+ T cells sorted from blood. These receptors were taken from a human donor with alopecia areata. The CDR3 runs from the conserved cysteine through the conserved F or W. The D gene is left open where the match is weak. Clone size is shown for a subset of rows, as once, few, many or a class of expanded clone.

D gene	V gene	clone size	J gene	CDR3 DNA	CDR3 protein
-	TRBV4-3	-	TRBJ1-2	TGCGCCAGCAGCTACGCCGACAGGAACTATGGCTACACCTTC	CASSYADRNYGYTF
-	TRBV7-9	many	TRBJ2-1	TGTGCCAGCCCTGGGGGCGGAAGCTCCTACAATGAGCAGTTCTTC	CASPGGGSSYNEQFF
TRBD2	TRBV27	-	TRBJ2-1	TGTGCCAGCAGAAGGACTAGCGAGGGTGAGCAGTTCTTC	CASRRTSEGEQFF
-	TRBV30	-	TRBJ2-3	TGTGCCTGGAGTGTAAGGGTGGATACGCAGTATTTT	CAWSVRVDTQYF
TRBD2	TRBV7-8	-	TRBJ2-7	TGTGCCAGCAGTTCGACTAGCGGAATTTACGAGCAGTACTTC	CASSSTSGIYEQYF
-	TRBV29-1	-	TRBJ1-1	TGCAGCGTTGAAGGGAATCGCGGCACTGAAGCTTTCTTT	CSVEGNRGTEAFF
TRBD2	TRBV13	-	TRBJ2-5	TGTGCCAGCAGCTTATCAGGGTGGGCTAGCGGACAAGAGACCCAGTACTTC	CASSLSGWASGQETQYF
-	TRBV7-9	-	TRBJ2-3	TGTGCCAGCAGCCCCAGCGGGGATACGCAGTATTTT	CASSPSGDTQYF
TRBD2	TRBV9	few	TRBJ2-1	TGTGCCAGCAGTCGACTAGCGGGAGGTGGGTACAATGAGCAGTTCTTC	CASSRLAGGGYNEQFF
-	TRBV28	-	TRBJ1-1	TGTGCCAGCAGTTTCTCATCTGCCCTCGCGAACACTGAAGCTTTCTTT	CASSFSSALANTEAFF
-	TRBV7-9	few	TRBJ2-6	TGTGCCAGCAGCTCCAAGCAGGGGGCCAACGTCCTGACTTTC	CASSSKQGANVLTF
TRBD1	TRBV9	-	TRBJ2-3	TGTGCCAGCAGCGTGACAGGGGGCGACACAGATACGCAGTATTTT	CASSVTGGDTDTQYF
-	TRBV29-1	few	TRBJ2-7	TGCAGCGTTGGGGCCCTCTTAACAACTTGTAAAACGGGGCACTACGAGCAGTACTTC	CSVGALLTTCKTGHYEQYF
-	TRBV6-4	-	TRBJ2-7	TGTGCCAGCAGTGACTCTGGCGCCTGCACAGTTTCCTACGAGCAGTACTTC	CASSDSGACTVSYEQYF
-	TRBV29-1	-	TRBJ1-3	TGCAGCGTTGGAGAAGGGTTGGAGAGAGCCATATATTTT	CSVGEGLERAIYF